This T cell receptor (beta chain) was obtained from a study of beta chain features in type 1 diabetes. Study-wide points: Moderate but significant shortening of TCRB CDR3s was recorded in all four CD4+ subsets from Type 1 diabetes patients.

Of the isolated RNA, all was reverse transcribed, and so the sequenced material was expressed TCRB transcripts. The method was immunoSEQ multiplex PCR; TCRdb's version includes in-frame clones alone and lacks a portion of them. The table lists roughly 300,000 clones, around 9.3% of them singletons. Germline values: CDR1 GTSNPN, CDR2 SVGIG (reference sequence). The CDR3 covers 14 residues. V was clipped by 3 bases and J by 4 bases; unmatched bases: 8. In regard to this clone: Its matching antigen is unknown.

V is TRBV30 and J is TRBJ2-7, with 8 bases aligning to TRBD1. The receptor's source is a man aged 25-40 years with type 1 diabetes. Sequencing used central memory CD4+ T cells from blood. The DNA for the CDR3 is TGTGCCTGGAGCCCGCCGGGACAGGCATACGAGCAGTACTTC. Translation: CAWSPPGQAYEQYF.